Below, 13 T cell receptor beta chains from the same sample are listed, as sequenced in a study of T cells expressing NK-cell markers (dated by TCRdb to between 2020 and 2021). The method behind the library was 5' RACE. The listed sequencing device is Illumina HiSeq 2000. The reads, reprocessed by TCRdb, yield one row per CDR3 protein sequence and no DNA. The sample has about 380,000 distinct CDR3 sequences on record. Over 4% of the sample is taken by the ten largest. The specimen sequenced was blood T cells: a sorted CD56 or NKG2C T cell subset, CD4+ or CD8+ T cells, or bulk PBMC T cells (not recorded which). Every receptor here comes from a man aged 18-75 years in good health.

V usage is TRBV19 and J usage is TRBJ2-3; TCRdb indicates TRBD2, and absent DNA this call remains unverified. This CDR3 has 14 amino acids. Germline-derived CDR1 and CDR2 are LNHDA and SQIVND (reference sequence). CDR3 loop: CASSMRGGPDTQYF. Full variable domain (rest looked up from reference TRBV19 and TRBJ2-3): DGGITQSPKYLFRKEGQNVTLSCEQNLNHDAMYWYRQDPGQGLRLIYYSQIVNDFQKGDIAEGYSVSREKKESFPLTVTSAQKNPTAFYLCASSMRGGPDTQYFGPGTRLTVL.

The J gene is TRBJ2-6, the V gene TRBV7-3. The CDR3 has 17 amino acids. From germline, CDR1 is SGHTA and CDR2 FQGTGA. CDR3 sequence reads: CASSLFPRDSGANVLTF.

This chain uses TRBV2 with TRBJ1-5; there is no DNA to check the TCRdb D call of TRBD1. This CDR3 spans 15 amino acids. Germline assignment: CDR1 SNHLY and CDR2 FYNNEI. The CDR3 loop reads CASRTGVNSNQPQHF.

This chain uses TRBV5-1 with TRBJ2-4. CDR3 length: 16 amino acids. From germline, CDR1 is SGHRS and CDR2 YFSETQ. The CDR3 spells CASSLVVGSAKNIQYF.

The chain is built from TRBV7-6 and TRBJ2-6; TCRdb returns TRBD1, unconfirmable since there is no DNA. Germline V CDR1 and CDR2: SGHVS, FNYEAQ. This CDR3 has 15 residues. The CDR3 sequence is CASRQEGSGANVLTF.

This rearrangement joins TRBV3-1 to TRBJ1-6; TCRdb proposes TRBD1, but this gene call is untestable without DNA. This CDR3 is built from 16 residues. CDR1 is LGHDT, CDR2 YNNKEL, per germline (reference sequence). CDR3: CASSQAGTGINSPLHF.

This chain's CDR3 is CSARGNRFRTGVGELFF. This chain connects TRBV20-1 to TRBJ2-2. Germline CDR1 and CDR2: DFQATT and SNEGSKA (reference sequence). The CDR3 is 17 residues long.

The rearrangement joins TRBV20-1 to TRBJ1-6; TCRdb selects TRBD1, and the lack of DNA leaves this call unchecked. CDR3 length equals 14 residues. Germline loops: CDR1 DFQATT, CDR2 SNEGSKA (reference sequence). The CDR3: CSARKDRSNSPLHF.

The chain uses TRBV4-2 and TRBJ1-2; the TCRdb D gene call, TRBD1, has no DNA to confirm it. Per the germline V gene, CDR1 is LGHNA and CDR2 is YNFKEQ. The CDR3 covers 15 residues. The CDR3: CASSQEADRFYGYTF.

This rearrangement joins TRBV19 to TRBJ2-5; with no DNA, the TCRdb D assignment of TRBD2 cannot be verified. This CDR3 is 14 amino acids long. Germline assignment: CDR1 LNHDA and CDR2 SQIVND (reference sequence). The CDR3 loop reads CASSTGLARETQYF.

The chain links TRBV7-7 to TRBJ2-2. Looked up from germline, CDR1 is SSHAT and CDR2 is FNYEAQ (reference sequence). This CDR3 contains 16 residues. The CDR3: CASSPAGFSSTGELFF.

J is TRBJ2-5 and V is TRBV7-2. This CDR3 region has 14 residues. Per germline, CDR1 SGHTA and CDR2 FQGNSA. CDR3 residues: CASSLGGPWETQYF. Full variable domain (missing parts from reference TRBV7-2 and TRBJ2-5): GAGVSQSPSNKVTEKGKDVELRCDPISGHTALYWYRQSLGQGLEFLIYFQGNSAPDKSGLPSDRFSAERTGGSVSTLTIQRTQQEDSAVYLCASSLGGPWETQYFGPGTRLLVL.

The CDR3 spells CASSLYGTGSYEQYF. The rearrangement uses TRBV5-6 and TRBJ2-7; the TCRdb call, TRBD1, lacks DNA for checking. The CDR3 spans 15 residues. From germline, CDR1 is SGHDT and CDR2 YYEEEE.